The 2 T cell receptor beta chains below come from one sample, sequenced in a study of shared clonotypes between healthy human individuals (dated by TCRdb to about 2020). Receptors were amplified or captured by the immunoSEQ multiplex PCR assay. As stored in TCRdb, this immuneACCESS dataset retains in-frame rearrangements with V and J assigned. A fraction of the clones does not appear; measured against another copy, unresolved V genes explain less than half of the discrepancy, and the remainder lacks a known reason. For this sample the table gives around 300,000 clones, of which over 75% were detected only once. The leading ten clones occupy roughly 17% of the sample. The sequencing input was memory CD8+ T cells sorted from blood. This specimen's cell subset or site label, per the study, means: CD45RO+ cells pooled with CCR7-negative TemRA cells. Receptor source: a man aged 18-30 years in good health.

The rearrangement uses TRBV28 and TRBJ2-7; 8 nucleotides line up with TRBD1. Trimming cost V 6 bases and J 4 bases; bases outside gene matches: 8. Per germline, CDR1 MDHEN and CDR2 SYDVKM. The CDR3 spans 14 residues. DNA for the CDR3: TGTGCCAGCAGCCCCCAGGGGGCTGGATACGAGCAGTACTTC. Translated, it gives CASSPQGAGYEQYF. The variable domain in full, completed from reference TRBV28 and TRBJ2-7, reads DVKVTQSSRYLVKRTGEKVFLECVQDMDHENMFWYRQDPGLGLRLIYFSYDVKMKEKGDIPEGYSVSREKKERFSLILESASTNQTSMYLCASSPQGAGYEQYFGPGTRLTVT.

The chain employs TRBV4-1 and TRBJ1-1; D unclear. CDR3 length: 14 amino acids. V was clipped by 1 base and J by 5 bases, with 11 bases between them. Germline V gene data show CDR1 as MGHRA and CDR2 as YSYEKL. CDR3 in amino acids: CASSQGISGTEAFF. The CDR3 DNA sequence: TGCGCCAGCAGCCAAGGGATATCTGGGACTGAAGCTTTCTTT.